This T cell receptor (beta chain) was recorded in a study of response to subunit inactivated influenza vaccine. There are a few counts of this clonotype. Antigen specificity is unknown. Trimming took 5 bases from V and 1 from J, leaving 11 bases between them. The CDR3 loop spans 15 amino acids. The study's findings and limits: T cells newly recruited by each seasonal influenza vaccination are few, the authors suggested.

TCRdb called the RT-PCR reads again in MiXCR, with one record for every CDR3 protein. The sample holds fewer than 700,000 distinct CDR3 sequences, 10% to 15% seen once. The chain joins TRBV12-3 or TRBV12-4 to TRBJ2-2, with D possibly TRBD1 on 6 matching bases. Here the sequenced sample was PBMCs from blood, taken more than 35 days after vaccination. This receptor was taken from a man in his forties or fifties who received an inactivated influenza vaccine. CDR3 region: CASSPKTGNTGELFF. CDR3 DNA: TGTGCCAGCAGTCCGAAGACAGGGAACACCGGGGAGCTGTTTTTT.